These 32 T cell receptor beta chains share one sample of origin, sequenced in a study of T cell repertoires in cytomegalovirus infection. Their antigens remain unidentified. TCRdb processed the reads anew with MiXCR; each CDR3 protein has one entry. The sample lists approximately 350,000 distinct CDR3 sequences, about 32% occurring once. Sequences were derived from cultured PBMCs, sampled from culture after CMV antigen stimulation. These receptors originate from a human donor in good health (CMV status not recorded). Some clones in this sample may be carry-over from other donors' samples.

The table lists this clonotype with many counts. The chain has TRBV7-2 and TRBJ1-1, with 9 bases fitting TRBD1. The trim removed 1 base at V and 4 bases at J, leaving 4 bases unmatched. The CDR3 is made up of 15 amino acids. Germline V CDR1 and CDR2: SGHTA, FQGNSA. The CDR3, as DNA: TGTGCCAGCAGCTTAGAGACAGGGGGGCTCACTGAAGCTTTCTTT. Its protein is CASSLETGGLTEAFF.

This clonotype was counted only a few times. This chain links TRBV4-1 with TRBJ2-4, with D perhaps TRBD1 or TRBD2 (6 bases each). This CDR3 region has 19 residues. CDR1 and CDR2 from the germline V gene are MGHRA and YSYEKL. Deletions cut 0 bases from V and 0 bases from J, with 18 bases between. The CDR3 spells CASSQDYDAGQVAKNIQYF. CDR3 in DNA: TGCGCCAGCAGCCAAGATTATGATGCGGGACAAGTAGCCAAAAACATTCAGTACTTC.

This clonotype has just a few counts. This chain connects TRBV3-1 to TRBJ2-6; D ambiguous. V was clipped by 5 bases and J by 2 bases, with 7 bases between them. Per germline, CDR1 LGHDT and CDR2 YNNKEL (reference sequence). The CDR3 is 14 amino acids. The CDR3 loop reads CASSVRAGANVLTF. The CDR3 bases are TGTGCCAGCAGCGTAAGGGCTGGGGCCAACGTCCTGACTTTC.

This clonotype appeared a few times. The chain has TRBV6-6 and TRBJ2-5; D gene unclear. The CDR3 runs 12 residues. Germline CDR1 and CDR2: MNHNY and SVGAGI (reference sequence). V was clipped by 5 bases and J by 5 bases, with 9 bases between them. The CDR3 loop is CASSLRFETQYF. The CDR3 DNA reads as TGTGCCAGCAGTCTTCGATTTGAGACCCAGTACTTC.

The CDR3 DNA follows: TGTGCCAGCAGCTTAGGGGCTAGCGGGGCCTACGAGCAGTACTTC. The encoded protein is CASSLGASGAYEQYF. The V and J genes are TRBV7-6 and TRBJ2-7, with 9 bases lining up with TRBD2. The germline gives CDR1 SGHVS, CDR2 FNYEAQ. CDR3 length equals 15 residues. The ends lost 1 base at V and 2 bases at J; junction bases unmatched: 3.

The chain carries TRBV12-5 and TRBJ2-5, with D unclear. Germline CDR1 reads LGHNT; CDR2 reads FRNRAP. Trimming removed 6 bases from V and 6 bases from J, with 11 bases in between. The CDR3 is made up of 12 amino acids. The CDR3 loop reads CASGQSDQTQYF. Here the CDR3 DNA reads TGTGCTAGTGGCCAGTCAGACCAGACCCAGTACTTC. The full variable domain, completed using reference TRBV12-5 and TRBJ2-5, is DARVTQTPRHKVTEMGQEVTMRCQPILGHNTVFWYRQTMMQGLELLAYFRNRAPLDDSGMPKDRFSAEMPDATLATLKIQPSEPRDSAVYFCASGQSDQTQYFGPGTRLLVL.

The chain has TRBV12-3 or TRBV12-4 and TRBJ2-3; tentatively, D is TRBD2 (5 bases). V was clipped by 3 bases and J by 5 bases, with 15 bases between them. The CDR3 loop spans 15 amino acids. The CDR3 coding sequence is TGTGCCAGCAGTTTGACGGACCTCCGGGGAGATACGCAGTATTTT. The encoded protein is CASSLTDLRGDTQYF.

V and J are TRBV4-1 and TRBJ2-3, with 7 bases lining up with TRBD1. The CDR3 length is 16 residues. CDR1 is MGHRA, CDR2 YSYEKL, per germline. Unmatched junction bases numbered 7, after V lost 0 bases and J lost 4 bases. The CDR3 nucleotides are TGCGCCAGCAGCCAAGATTACCAGGGGGACGCAGATACGCAGTATTTT. Its translation is CASSQDYQGDADTQYF.

This clonotype was detected only a few times. The chain carries TRBV24-1 and TRBJ2-4, with 9 nucleotides matching TRBD1. Germline-derived CDR1 and CDR2 are KGHDR and SFDVKD. This CDR3 spans 14 amino acids. The V gene end was trimmed by 5 bases and the J gene end by 3 bases; junction bases not matched to a gene: 1. CDR3 loop: CATSGTGVKNIQYF. The CDR3 DNA reads as TGTGCCACCAGTGGGACAGGGGTCAAAAACATTCAGTACTTC.

The chain uses TRBV4-1 and TRBJ2-7, with 10 bases fitting TRBD2. J lost 3 bases, V lost 4 bases, and 9 bases had no gene match. CDR1 is MGHRA, CDR2 YSYEKL, per germline. The CDR3 is 16 amino acids. CDR3: CASSPGLAVSYYEQYV. CDR3 coding DNA: TGCGCCAGCAGCCCCGGACTAGCGGTTTCCTACTACGAGCAGTACGTC.

J is TRBJ2-3 and V is TRBV7-2; 10 bases match TRBD2. With V trimmed by 4 bases and J by 7 bases, 11 bases remained unmatched. In germline, CDR1 is SGHTA, CDR2 FQGNSA. This CDR3 comprises 16 residues. The CDR3 DNA reads TGTGCCAGCAGCTGGGCGGCTAGCGGGAGTAGTAATACGCAGTATTTT. This encodes CASSWAASGSSNTQYF.

This clonotype was found a few times. The chain joins TRBV20-1 to TRBJ2-7, with 9 bases identical to TRBD1. The trim removed 6 bases at V and 3 bases at J, leaving 3 bases unmatched. Germline values: CDR1 DFQATT, CDR2 SNEGSKA (reference sequence). CDR3 length: 12 amino acids. CDR3: CSAQDRGYEQYF. DNA of the CDR3: TGCAGTGCCCAGGACAGGGGCTACGAGCAGTACTTC.

This clonotype was counted only a few times. The rearrangement uses TRBV28 and TRBJ1-2; the match to TRBD1 covers 8 bases. Germline V gives CDR1 MDHEN, CDR2 SYDVKM. This CDR3 comprises 15 residues. V was clipped by 4 bases and J by 7 bases; unmatched bases: 11. The CDR3 loop is CASSYGPRGQGGYTF. In DNA form, the CDR3 reads TGTGCCAGCAGTTACGGGCCCAGGGGGCAGGGTGGCTACACCTTC.

The rearrangement joins TRBV30 to TRBJ1-1; unclear D gene. V was shortened by 5 bases and J by 1 base, with 8 bases between the two germline ends. There are 12 residues in the CDR3. CDR1 and CDR2 (germline): GTSNPN, SVGIG (reference sequence). The CDR3 region has the DNA TGTGCCTGGGACCGCGGGAACACTGAAGCTTTCTTT. Protein sequence: CAWDRGNTEAFF.

V gene TRBV12-3 or TRBV12-4 combines with J gene TRBJ2-3, with D possibly TRBD2 on 6 matching bases. The CDR3 consists of 15 residues. Trimming took off 3 bases at V and 4 bases at J, with 14 bases between the two ends. The CDR3 sequence: CASSLDGSWADTQYF. The CDR3 region has the DNA TGTGCCAGCAGTTTGGACGGGAGTTGGGCAGATACGCAGTATTTT.

J is TRBJ2-1 and V is TRBV15; D possibly corresponds to TRBD2 (6 bases). Per germline, CDR1 LNHNV and CDR2 YYDKDF (reference sequence). The CDR3 is 15 residues long. V was clipped by 0 bases and J by 4 bases, with 10 bases between them. The CDR3 coding sequence is TGTGCCACCAGCAGAGATCGAGGAGGGTACAATGAGCAGTTCTTC. As protein: CATSRDRGGYNEQFF.

The chain employs TRBV19 and TRBJ2-5; possibly TRBD1 or TRBD2 for D (6 bases each). Trimming left V 4 bases short and J 12 bases short, with 18 bases between. The length of the CDR3 is 13 residues. Germline V lookup: CDR1 LNHDA, CDR2 SQIVND (reference sequence). The CDR3: CASSKAEGGWKYF. CDR3 coding DNA: TGTGCCAGTAGTAAGGCGGAGGGGGGCTGGAAGTACTTC.

The V call is TRBV7-4, the J call TRBJ1-3; 7 nucleotides agree with TRBD1. The J segment lost 4 bases and the V segment lost 5 bases, leaving 8 bases of the junction unmatched. Germline V lookup: CDR1 SGHVT, CDR2 SQSDAQ. This CDR3 is built from 15 residues. In nucleotides, the CDR3 is TGTGCCAGCAGCCAAAGAGGGACAGCCGGAAACACCATATATTTT. Its translation: CASSQRGTAGNTIYF.

This sequence joins TRBV12-3 or TRBV12-4 and TRBJ2-1; TRBD2 matches 12 bases. Trimming at V came to 5 bases and at J to 6 bases, leaving 8 bases not matched to a gene. The CDR3 loop spans 16 amino acids. The CDR3, as DNA: TGTGCCAGCAGTCCGAGACTAGCGGGAGTGAGCAATGAGCAGTTCTTC. This gives the protein CASSPRLAGVSNEQFF.

The chain joins TRBV29-1 to TRBJ1-4; no firm D call. This CDR3 is built from 13 residues. Germline loops: CDR1 SQVTM, CDR2 ANQGSEA. Trimming shortened V by 7 bases and J by 2 bases, and 11 bases separated the two germline ends. In nucleotides, the CDR3 is TGCAGCGCTGGGGAAGGTACTAATGAAAAACTGTTTTTT. This sequence encodes CSAGEGTNEKLFF.

The rearrangement links TRBV6-2 or TRBV6-3 to TRBJ1-1, with TRBD1 as a possible D gene (5 bases). The CDR3 extends over 14 amino acids. Germline V CDR1 and CDR2: MNHEY, SVGEGT. Between the trimmed V and J ends, which lost 6 bases and 6 bases, there was a span of 17 bases. The CDR3 coding sequence is TGTGCCAGCAGACGGGACCCGGACAACCCTGAAGCTTTCTTT. Its protein product is CASRRDPDNPEAFF.

The rearrangement joins TRBV19 to TRBJ1-5; D remains ambiguous. This CDR3 is 15 amino acids long. Trimming removed 2 bases at V and 3 bases at J, with 11 bases between. Germline CDR1 is LNHDA and CDR2 is SQIVND (reference sequence). The CDR3 DNA reads as TGTGCCAGTAGTATAATAACAGCAATCAATCAGCCCCAGCATTTT. This translates into CASSIITAINQPQHF. The full variable domain, rest sourced from reference TRBV19 and TRBJ1-5, is DGGITQSPKYLFRKEGQNVTLSCEQNLNHDAMYWYRQDPGQGLRLIYYSQIVNDFQKGDIAEGYSVSREKKESFPLTVTSAQKNPTAFYLCASSIITAINQPQHFGDGTRLSIL.

This rearrangement joins TRBV7-8 to TRBJ1-1; weak D call: TRBD1 (5 bases). CDR3 length: 14 residues. Trimming removed 1 base from V and 8 bases from J, with 14 bases in between. Per germline, CDR1 SGHVS and CDR2 FQNEAQ. The CDR3 nucleotides are TGTGCCAGCAGCTTAGTCGCCCGGAGGACAGAAGCTTTCTTT. It is translated as CASSLVARRTEAFF.

This clonotype was counted at least ten times. V gene TRBV7-2 combines with J gene TRBJ1-1; D remains ambiguous. This CDR3 has 16 residues. The V gene's germline CDR1 is SGHTA and CDR2 FQGNSA. V lost 2 bases and J 1 base, leaving 14 bases between the germline ends. CDR3 region: CASSLPMGVRNTEAFF. CDR3 bases: TGTGCCAGCAGCTTACCAATGGGAGTACGGAACACTGAAGCTTTCTTT.

This clonotype has at least ten counts. This chain uses TRBV7-6 with TRBJ1-1; the D is unclear. The length of the CDR3 is 14 residues. V lost 5 bases and J 4 bases, leaving 14 bases between the germline ends. Germline loops: CDR1 SGHVS, CDR2 FNYEAQ. The CDR3 DNA reads TGTGCCAGCAGCCGCGATCCGCATACCACTGAAGCTTTCTTT. Residues: CASSRDPHTTEAFF.

The chain links TRBV20-1 to TRBJ2-1, with TRBD2 identical over 10 bases. V shed 0 bases and J 7 bases; nucleotides not matched to a gene: 15. Per the germline V gene, CDR1 is DFQATT and CDR2 is SNEGSKA (reference sequence). This CDR3 comprises 18 residues. The CDR3 sequence is CSARDRTSGYPGANEQFF. The CDR3 DNA reads as TGCAGTGCTAGAGACCGGACTAGCGGATACCCAGGTGCGAATGAGCAGTTCTTC.

This clonotype occurred a few times. The chain has TRBV28 and TRBJ1-4; D might be TRBD1 (5 bases). CDR3 size: 16 residues. Trimming removed 5 bases from V and 7 bases from J, with 20 bases in between. Germline CDR1 is MDHEN and CDR2 is SYDVKM. The CDR3 DNA follows: TGTGCCAGCAGTACCCCCGCAGGGCTCGGAAGTGAAAAACTGTTTTTT. It is translated as CASSTPAGLGSEKLFF.

This sequence joins TRBV29-1 and TRBJ2-7; the match to TRBD1 covers 10 bases. The germline V gene has CDR1 SQVTM and CDR2 ANQGSEA. This CDR3 is built from 13 residues. Trimming at V came to 2 bases and at J to 5 bases, leaving 3 bases not matched to a gene. The CDR3 DNA is TGCAGCGTTGAACCCGGGACAGGGGACGAGCAGTACTTC. It translates to CSVEPGTGDEQYF.

The chain employs TRBV7-9 and TRBJ2-1; D not resolved. The V end was cut by 4 bases, the J end by 6 bases, with 13 bases between. Germline V gives CDR1 SEHNR, CDR2 FQNEAQ (reference sequence). This CDR3 has 14 amino acids. CDR3 coding DNA: TGTGCCAGCAGCTCCGGTGTTTCAGTCAATGAGCAGTTCTTC. It codes for CASSSGVSVNEQFF.

This sequence joins TRBV18 and TRBJ2-1, with D perhaps TRBD2 (6 bases). Looked up from germline, CDR1 is KGHSH and CDR2 is LQKENI. V was cut by 2 bases and J by 8 bases, with 16 bases left in between. There are 15 residues in the CDR3. CDR3 sequence: CASSPSPGRVYEQFF. In DNA, the CDR3 is TGTGCCAGCTCACCAAGCCCCGGGAGAGTATATGAGCAGTTCTTC.

This chain uses TRBV5-4 with TRBJ2-1, with TRBD2 identical over 10 bases. Unmatched junction bases numbered 11, after V lost 4 bases and J lost 7 bases. Germline values: CDR1 SGHNT, CDR2 YYREEE (reference sequence). The CDR3 covers 16 residues. The CDR3 protein is CASSPGVAGGWNEQFF. The CDR3 coding sequence is TGTGCCAGCAGCCCGGGGGTAGCGGGAGGTTGGAATGAGCAGTTCTTC.

This clonotype was detected a few times. The chain employs TRBV7-2 and TRBJ1-2; tentative D call: TRBD1 (6 bases). Trimming removed 1 base at V and 5 bases at J, with 14 bases between. This CDR3 contains 15 residues. CDR1 and CDR2 (germline): SGHTA, FQGNSA. Here the CDR3 DNA reads TGTGCCAGCAGCTTAGGTGCGCAGGGGCTTTATGGCTACACCTTC. This gives the protein CASSLGAQGLYGYTF.